This T cell receptor beta chain emerged from a study of Ad26.COV2.S vaccination and SARS-CoV-2 variants. Data came from immunoSEQ multiplex PCR; TCRdb stores just in-frame clones and leaves some out. Found here are about 390,000 clones, about 90% of them singletons; the top ten hold 1.5% to 2%. Treatment indicated: about 20 received Ad26.COV2.S at low or high dose, single or two shots; a few received placebo; per-sample allocation not given. Collection of the samples took place on day 63 after the first injection of vaccine or placebo. Based in Boston, the donor was an adult of 18-55 years. Vaccination employed an Ad26 vector expressing the Wuhan-strain SARS-CoV-2 spike. Trimming removed 8 bases from V and 6 bases from J, with 20 bases in between. The CDR3 loop spans 16 amino acids. Germline CDR1 is LNHDA and CDR2 is SQIVND (reference sequence).

The rearrangement links TRBV19 to TRBJ1-6; maybe TRBD1 (6 bases). The TCR was taken from a person aged 18-65 years who received the Ad26.COV2.S COVID-19 vaccine or a placebo. The sample consisted of peripheral blood, taken in a trial of Ad26.COV2.S vaccine versus placebo. The CDR3 DNA reads as TGTGCCAGTTCAGACACCGGACAGTTTATTAATTCACCCCTCCACTTT. Amino acid sequence: CASSDTGQFINSPLHF.